Listed below are T cell receptor beta chains from one sample, sequenced in a study of T cells in tumors after PD-1 blockade. Here immunoSEQ multiplex PCR was the method, and the copy in TCRdb shows in-frame clones only, minus some. The table has around 35,000 clones, approximately 70% seen once. The source was PBMCs, collected after anti-PD-1 treatment. The receptors were gathered from a human donor with basal cell carcinoma. The CDR3 runs from the conserved cysteine through the conserved F or W. Fields, in order: V gene, D gene, clone size, J gene, CDR3 protein, CDR3 DNA. D genes are given only for firm matches. A row's size may be missing; if present it is once, few, many or a size class.

>TRBV11-3|NA|once|TRBJ2-3
CASGLGGGDADTQYF
TGTGCCAGCGGGCTGGGGGGTGGAGACGCAGATACGCAGTATTTT
>TRBV9|TRBD1|NA|TRBJ2-7
CASSPSPGTGYEQYF
TGTGCCAGCAGCCCAAGTCCAGGGACAGGCTACGAGCAGTACTTC
>TRBV28|TRBD1|few|TRBJ1-1
CASRGRQGQGLNTEAFF
TGTGCCAGCAGGGGGAGACAGGGTCAAGGTTTGAACACTGAAGCTTTCTTT
>TRBV27|NA|NA|TRBJ2-7
CASRPAGLEGSYEQYF
TGTGCCAGCCGGCCGGCGGGACTCGAGGGATCCTACGAGCAGTACTTC
>TRBV27|NA|NA|TRBJ2-4
CASSPGWRGMRAKNIQYF
TGTGCCAGCAGCCCGGGTTGGAGGGGGATGCGGGCCAAAAACATTCAGTACTTC
>TRBV6-5|NA|few|TRBJ1-4
CASLRAFNEKLFF
TGTGCCAGCTTAAGGGCTTTTAATGAAAAACTGTTTTTT
>TRBV7-2|TRBD2|NA|TRBJ2-1
CASSPGLAGGYEQFF
TGTGCCAGCAGCCCGGGACTAGCGGGAGGGTATGAGCAGTTCTTC
>TRBV3-1/TRBV3-2|NA|many|TRBJ1-1
CASRGSGGTEAFF
TGTGCCAGCAGGGGAAGTGGGGGCACTGAAGCTTTCTTT
>TRBV6-5|NA|NA|TRBJ1-5
CASSYSGGPSNQPQHF
TGTGCCAGCAGTTACTCGGGCGGACCTAGCAATCAGCCCCAGCATTTT
>TRBV30|NA|NA|TRBJ1-4
CAWSEKINEKLFF
TGTGCCTGGAGTGAAAAGATTAATGAAAAACTGTTTTTT
>TRBV6-2/TRBV6-3|TRBD2|few|TRBJ2-4
CASSYLSGTRGDIQYF
TGTGCCAGCAGTTACCTTTCCGGGACTAGGGGGGACATTCAGTACTTC
>TRBV19|NA|NA|TRBJ2-2
CASSIDLSGTTGELFF
TGTGCCAGTAGTATAGATCTGTCGGGAACTACCGGGGAGCTGTTTTTT
>TRBV18|NA|NA|TRBJ2-4
CASSPRDIDENIQYF
TGTGCCAGCTCACCCAGGGACATCGACGAAAACATTCAGTACTTC
>TRBV3-1/TRBV3-2|TRBD1|once|TRBJ2-6
CASSHWTGRSTGANVLTF
TGTGCCAGCAGCCATTGGACAGGGAGGAGCACTGGGGCCAACGTCCTGACTTTC
>TRBV3-1/TRBV3-2|TRBD1|few|TRBJ1-5
CASSQAGQGAGQPQHF
TGTGCCAGCAGCCAGGCGGGACAGGGGGCCGGTCAGCCCCAGCATTTT
>TRBV7-2|TRBD1|NA|TRBJ1-2
CASSSTRTGSNYGYTF
TGTGCCAGCAGCTCCACCCGGACAGGGAGCAACTATGGCTACACCTTC
>TRBV6-2/TRBV6-3|NA|NA|TRBJ2-7
CASSFRYEQYF
TGTGCCAGCAGTTTCCGTTACGAGCAGTACTTC
>TRBV6-2/TRBV6-3|TRBD1|NA|TRBJ1-5
CASSSSNNRGVQPQHF
TGTGCCAGCAGTTCCTCTAATAACAGGGGGGTTCAGCCCCAGCATTTT
>TRBV28|NA|NA|TRBJ1-1
CASSLSGEAFF
TGTGCCAGCAGTTTATCGGGGGAAGCTTTCTTT
>TRBV19|TRBD1|NA|TRBJ1-3
CASSRFAPQTGDPGNTIYF
TGTGCCAGTAGTCGCTTCGCTCCCCAGACAGGGGACCCTGGAAACACCATATATTTT
>TRBV5-5|TRBD1|NA|TRBJ2-1
CASSRTGGHSYNEQFF
TGTGCCAGCAGCCGGACAGGGGGCCACTCCTACAATGAGCAGTTCTTC
>TRBV6-8|NA|NA|TRBJ2-7
CASRFGSYEQYF
TGTGCCAGCAGATTTGGCTCCTACGAGCAGTACTTC
>TRBV2|NA|NA|TRBJ1-1
CASKANTEAFF
TGTGCCAGCAAGGCGAACACTGAAGCTTTCTTT
>TRBV7-6|NA|few|TRBJ2-1
CASSYGTSSYNEQFF
TGTGCCAGCAGCTACGGGACGAGCTCCTACAATGAGCAGTTCTTC
>TRBV29-1|TRBD1|NA|TRBJ1-2
CSGSGGNYGYTF
TGCAGCGGATCAGGGGGCAACTATGGCTACACCTTC
>TRBV29-1|TRBD1|few|TRBJ1-1
CSDIQGNPEAFF
TGCAGCGACATACAGGGGAACCCTGAAGCTTTCTTT
>TRBV6-2/TRBV6-3|NA|once|TRBJ1-5
CASSYSAYRGGQPQHF
TGTGCCAGCAGTTACTCGGCGTATCGGGGGGGCCAGCCCCAGCATTTT
>TRBV7-2|TRBD2|NA|TRBJ2-2
CASSPSRGEASTGELFF
TGTGCCAGCAGCCCTAGTCGGGGGGAGGCGAGCACCGGGGAGCTGTTTTTT
>TRBV6-2/TRBV6-3|NA|NA|TRBJ1-5
CASSLDSNAGQPQHF
TGTGCCAGCAGCCTGGACTCTAATGCGGGGCAGCCCCAGCATTTT